The present T cell receptor (beta chain) was sequenced within a study of blood T cell repertoires in COVID-19. V shed 5 bases, J shed 3 bases, and the junction held 6 bases outside the gene matches. Germline CDR1 is MNHEY and CDR2 is SMNVEV (reference sequence). The CDR3 runs to 14 residues. Assay used: immunoSEQ multiplex PCR; TCRdb lists only in-frame clones, some missing. The sample has around 210,000 clones, approximately 86% seen once; the top ten hold around 1%. A Seattle source enrolled patients during active infection and followed them longitudinally. This receptor was taken from a man aged 60 to 75 with COVID-19, enrolled during active disease. This chain uses TRBV27 with TRBJ2-7; TRBD1 matches at 8 bases. Sequencing input: peripheral blood. The CDR3 sequence is CASSNLQGDYEQYF. The CDR3 DNA reads TGTGCCAGCAGTAATTTACAGGGGGACTACGAGCAGTACTTC.